The 27 T cell receptor beta chains below come from one sample, sequenced in a study of OX40 agonist ivuxolimab in advanced cancers. Libraries were prepared by immunoSEQ multiplex PCR; TCRdb keeps only in-frame clonotypes and omits some of them. The sample lists tens of thousands of clones; 80% were seen once. The material sequenced was CD4+ or CD8+ T cells sorted from blood, taken in a trial of the OX40 agonist ivuxolimab. Receptors originate from an adult with an advanced solid tumor such as melanoma, head and neck, liver or kidney cancer.

This rearrangement joins TRBV6-6 to TRBJ2-3; TRBD1 matches 8 bases. The CDR3 is 13 amino acids. Germline lookup yields CDR1 MNHNY and CDR2 SVGAGI (reference sequence). V trimming: 6 bases; J trimming: 6 bases; junction bases outside the gene matches: 5. The CDR3 sequence is CASRSDRVDTQYF. DNA of the CDR3: TGTGCCAGCAGGTCGGACAGGGTGGATACGCAGTATTTT.

The genes are TRBV5-1 and TRBJ1-3; tentative D call: TRBD1 (5 bases). The CDR3 totals 15 residues. V was clipped by 0 bases and J by 3 bases, with 10 bases between them. From germline, CDR1 is SGHRS and CDR2 YFSETQ. The CDR3 nucleotides are TGCGCCAGCAGCTTGGGAAGGGGCCATGGAAACACCATATATTTT. Protein: CASSLGRGHGNTIYF. Combining the CDR3 with reference TRBV5-1 and TRBJ1-3 gives the whole variable domain KAGVTQTPRYLIKTRGQQVTLSCSPISGHRSVSWYQQTPGQGLQFLFEYFSETQRNKGNFPGRFSGRQFSNSRSEMNVSTLELGDSALYLCASSLGRGHGNTIYFGEGSWLTVV.

V and J are TRBV19 and TRBJ2-5; the D gene is possibly TRBD1 (7 bases). The germline V gene has CDR1 LNHDA and CDR2 SQIVND (reference sequence). CDR3 length: 17 amino acids. Trimming removed 6 bases from V and 3 bases from J, with 23 bases in between. The DNA of the CDR3 is TGTGCCAGTAGCATCAGTTACAGGAGGGGGACAGAAGAGACCCAGTACTTC. It encodes CASSISYRRGTEETQYF.

The chain employs TRBV7-2 and TRBJ1-2, with unresolved D. The CDR3 has 15 residues. Trimming pared 1 base from V and 2 bases from J, leaving 11 bases between. The germline gives CDR1 SGHTA, CDR2 FQGNSA. Here the CDR3 DNA reads TGTGCCAGCAGCTTAGTGCGGGATTCGAACTATGGCTACACCTTC. Its protein is CASSLVRDSNYGYTF.

This clone turned up a few times. This sequence joins TRBV7-2 and TRBJ1-3; D not resolved. This CDR3 is built from 15 residues. Germline V gene lookup returns CDR1 SGHTA and CDR2 FQGNSA. Deletions cut 0 bases from V and 4 bases from J, with 10 bases between. Here the CDR3 DNA reads TGTGCCAGCAGCTTAGCGGTACGGGAGGGAAACACCATATATTTT. Translating gives CASSLAVREGNTIYF.

This chain joins TRBV5-1 and TRBJ1-4; 9 bases line up with TRBD1. Germline values: CDR1 SGHRS, CDR2 YFSETQ. Trimming took 0 bases from V and 10 from J; bases not matched to a gene: 4. The CDR3 totals 14 residues. Here the CDR3 reads CASSLGTGEGKLFF. CDR3 DNA sequence: TGCGCCAGCAGCTTGGGGACAGGGGAGGGAAAACTGTTTTTT.

The chain employs TRBV7-6 and TRBJ2-3; D uncertain. The V and J ends lost 1 base and 0 bases respectively, with 8 bases between them. The CDR3 totals 15 residues. The germline V gene encodes CDR1 SGHVS and CDR2 FNYEAQ. CDR3 loop: CASSLEGRSTDTQYF. The CDR3 DNA follows: TGTGCCAGCAGCTTAGAAGGTAGAAGCACAGATACGCAGTATTTT.

The J gene is TRBJ2-5, the V gene TRBV9; D is perhaps TRBD1 or TRBD2 (5 bases each). Germline CDR1 is SGDLS and CDR2 is YYNGEE. Between the trimmed V and J ends, which lost 1 base and 5 bases, there was a span of 12 bases. The CDR3 is made up of 14 amino acids. This chain's CDR3 is CASSVRVGRETQYF. The CDR3 DNA is TGTGCCAGCAGCGTACGGGTGGGACGGGAGACCCAGTACTTC.

J is TRBJ2-1 and V is TRBV5-4; D unresolved. This CDR3 comprises 13 residues. Trimming stripped 4 bases from V and 5 bases from J, with 10 bases between. CDR1 is SGHNT, CDR2 YYREEE, per germline (reference sequence). In nucleotides, the CDR3 is TGTGCCAGCAGCCCCGTCCGAAACAATGAGCAGTTCTTC. Its protein product is CASSPVRNNEQFF. Drawing the rest from reference TRBV5-4 and TRBJ2-1, the complete variable domain is ETGVTQSPTHLIKTRGQQVTLRCSSQSGHNTVSWYQQALGQGPQFIFQYYREEENGRGNFPPRFSGLQFPNYSSELNVNALELDDSALYLCASSPVRNNEQFFGPGTRLTVL.

This sequence joins TRBV27 and TRBJ1-6; 12 nucleotides agree with TRBD1. The CDR3 covers 17 residues. Per the germline V gene, CDR1 is MNHEY and CDR2 is SMNVEV (reference sequence). V trimming: 1 base; J trimming: 5 bases; junction bases outside the gene matches: 3. The DNA of the CDR3 is TGTGCCAGCAGTTTATTGGGACAGGGGGCGAATAATTCACCCCTCCACTTT. Protein: CASSLLGQGANNSPLHF.

In its sample, this clone was seen a few times. The chain joins TRBV5-3 to TRBJ1-3; no clear D. TRBV5-3 is placed among ORFs of uncertain function. The length of the CDR3 is 15 residues. Trimming removed 0 bases from V and 2 bases from J, with 9 bases in between. The CDR3 spells CARSLVEGTGNTIYF. In DNA, the CDR3 is TGTGCCAGAAGCTTGGTAGAGGGTACTGGAAACACCATATATTTT.

The chain carries TRBV2 and TRBJ1-1; 10 positions match TRBD1. Per germline, CDR1 SNHLY and CDR2 FYNNEI. This CDR3 spans 17 amino acids. The V segment lost 7 bases and the J segment 0 bases; nucleotides outside the gene matches: 11. For the CDR3, the DNA is TGTGCCAGCACCAGGGGACAGGGGAGCTCGGTGAACACTGAAGCTTTCTTT. Protein product: CASTRGQGSSVNTEAFF.

The rearrangement joins TRBV6-6 to TRBJ1-2; the D gene is possibly TRBD1 (5 bases). Germline assignment: CDR1 MNHNY and CDR2 SVGAGI (reference sequence). This CDR3 has 16 residues. Trimming removed 6 bases at V and 4 bases at J, with 21 bases between. The CDR3 spells CASRHRGEGHGYGYTF. The DNA for the CDR3 is TGTGCCAGCAGGCACCGGGGGGAGGGTCATGGCTATGGCTACACCTTC.

This clone was seen once. This chain links TRBV27 with TRBJ2-2; 7 bases line up with TRBD2. Germline CDR1 is MNHEY and CDR2 is SMNVEV (reference sequence). The CDR3 covers 15 residues. V dropped 2 bases and J dropped 4; count of bases not matched to a gene: 4. The CDR3 region has the DNA TGTGCCAGCAGTTTACGGGGGAGGGGCACCGGGGAGCTGTTTTTT. Translation: CASSLRGRGTGELFF.

The rearrangement links TRBV19 to TRBJ1-5; a possible D gene is TRBD1 (5 bases). The germline V and J ends were trimmed by 7 bases and 4 bases, with 14 bases remaining between them. Germline CDR1 and CDR2: LNHDA and SQIVND (reference sequence). This CDR3 has 14 amino acids. CDR3: CASTPGGWNQPQHF. CDR3 in DNA: TGTGCCAGTACACCGGGGGGTTGGAATCAGCCCCAGCATTTT.

The rearrangement uses TRBV5-1 and TRBJ2-3; the D is unclear. From germline, CDR1 is SGHRS and CDR2 YFSETQ. V was clipped by 0 bases and J by 6 bases, with 5 bases between them. The CDR3 spans 12 residues. The CDR3 DNA sequence: TGCGCCAGCAGCTTGGGTGGGGATACGCAGTATTTT. It is translated as CASSLGGDTQYF.

The chain links TRBV27 to TRBJ2-1; perhaps TRBD2 as D (6 bases). Germline CDR1 reads MNHEY; CDR2 reads SMNVEV (reference sequence). The ends were cut back, 5 bases at V and 6 bases at J, with 23 bases in the middle. The CDR3 covers 17 residues. CDR3: CASSLGGATPLPNEQFF. The CDR3 nucleotides are TGTGCCAGCAGTCTAGGAGGGGCGACGCCCTTGCCCAATGAGCAGTTCTTC.

The V gene is TRBV10-2, the J gene TRBJ2-5; no firm D call. Germline-derived CDR1 and CDR2 are WSHSY and SAAADI. The CDR3 is 14 amino acids. Trimming removed 4 bases from V and 1 base from J, with 10 bases in between. The CDR3 coding sequence is TGCGCCAGCAGTGTAGTAGGCAGCCAAGAGACCCAGTACTTC. It translates to CASSVVGSQETQYF.

The chain uses TRBV14 and TRBJ2-5, with 7 bases matching TRBD2. Germline lookup yields CDR1 SGHDN and CDR2 FVKESK. V lost 4 bases and J lost 1; bases outside the gene matches: 9. There are 16 residues in the CDR3. DNA for the CDR3: TGTGCCAGCAGCCCTGGGAGGGGAGCCCCCCAAGAGACCCAGTACTTC. Its translation: CASSPGRGAPQETQYF. Using reference TRBV14 and TRBJ2-5 for the parts outside the CDR3, the full variable domain is EAGVTQFPSHSVIEKGQTVTLRCDPISGHDNLYWYRRVMGKEIKFLLHFVKESKQDESGMPNNRFLAERTGGTYSTLKVQPAELEDSGVYFCASSPGRGAPQETQYFGPGTRLLVL.

The chain employs TRBV5-1 and TRBJ2-2; possibly TRBD1 for D (5 bases). V was clipped by 0 bases and J by 4 bases, with 10 bases between them. Germline V gives CDR1 SGHRS, CDR2 YFSETQ. The CDR3 is 15 residues long. CDR3 region: CASSLGQGFTGELFF. The CDR3 region has the DNA TGCGCCAGCAGCTTGGGGCAGGGTTTCACCGGGGAGCTGTTTTTT.

The chain couples TRBV12-5 to TRBJ1-1; D remains unclear. The CDR3 contains 14 residues. The V end lost 6 bases, the J end lost 5 bases, and 16 bases lay between the germline ends. The germline gives CDR1 LGHNT, CDR2 FRNRAP. CDR3 loop: CASGAGSAGTEAFF. The CDR3 bases are TGTGCTAGTGGGGCGGGGTCCGCGGGAACTGAAGCTTTCTTT.

A note on this clone: Other DNA sequences of this sample code for an identical CDR3. J is TRBJ2-3 and V is TRBV29-1; no firm D call. Germline CDR1 SQVTM, CDR2 ANQGSEA. The ends were cut back, 4 bases at V and 0 bases at J, with 2 bases in the middle. This CDR3 is built from 11 residues. CDR3 coding DNA: TGCAGCGTTGGCAGCACAGATACGCAGTATTTT. Residues: CSVGSTDTQYF.

V gene TRBV5-8 combines with J gene TRBJ2-7; D is unclear. The CDR3 loop spans 14 amino acids. The ends were cut back, 1 base at V and 5 bases at J, with 13 bases in the middle. Per germline, CDR1 SGHTS and CDR2 YDEGEE. The CDR3 loop is CASSLYSYYHEQYF. CDR3 sequence (DNA): TGTGCCAGCAGCTTGTACAGTTATTACCACGAGCAGTACTTC.

V gene TRBV27 combines with J gene TRBJ1-1; no clear D. This CDR3 is 14 amino acids long. Deletions cut 5 bases from V and 2 bases from J, with 12 bases between. Germline V gene data show CDR1 as MNHEY and CDR2 as SMNVEV (reference sequence). CDR3 bases: TGTGCCAGCAGTAAGGCAAACAGAAACACTGAAGCTTTCTTT. Protein sequence: CASSKANRNTEAFF.

This clone appeared a few times. J is TRBJ2-1 and V is TRBV4-2, with 8 nucleotides matching TRBD1. The CDR3 is 19 residues long. V trimming: 1 base; J trimming: 0 bases; junction bases outside the gene matches: 11. The germline gives CDR1 LGHNA, CDR2 YNFKEQ. CDR3 in DNA: TGTGCCAGCAGCCAAGGGACAACAGGGGGTTTGGGCTCCTACAATGAGCAGTTCTTC. Encoded protein: CASSQGTTGGLGSYNEQFF.

The V call is TRBV19, the J call TRBJ1-1; 7 nucleotides align to TRBD1. V shed 5 bases, J shed 4 bases, and the junction held 13 bases outside the gene matches. The CDR3 covers 16 residues. The germline CDR1 and CDR2 sequences are LNHDA and SQIVND (reference sequence). The CDR3 reads CASSSWTGLRGTEAFF. CDR3 bases: TGTGCCAGTAGTTCTTGGACAGGTCTTAGGGGCACTGAAGCTTTCTTT.

The V and J genes are TRBV6-6 and TRBJ1-1, with a possible D match to TRBD1 (5 bases). Trimming cost V 2 bases and J 0 bases, with 7 bases left between them. CDR1 is MNHNY, CDR2 SVGAGI, per germline (reference sequence). This CDR3 region has 14 residues. CDR3 amino acids: CASSYGGMNTEAFF. CDR3 nucleotides: TGTGCCAGCAGTTACGGGGGTATGAACACTGAAGCTTTCTTT.